The 22 T cell receptor beta chains listed next were all sequenced from one sample in a study of T-cell reconstitution after alpha-beta-depleted transplantation in children. Regarding the study as a whole: As was reported, about two months after transplant, alpha-beta T cells came from several hundred expanded graft clones.

Their cognate antigens are unknown. The TCRbeta library was prepared with unique molecular identifiers. TCRdb re-called the PCR reads with MiXCR, one entry per CDR3 protein. Of about 32,000 distinct CDR3 sequences in the sample, 5.5% to 8% were seen once. Here the sequenced sample was peripheral blood, taken 60 days after TCRalphabeta/CD19-depleted stem cell transplant. Receptors were obtained from a child less than two years old who had a stem cell transplant for acute myeloid leukemia, so the T cells may come from the graft donor.

This clonotype was recorded many times. The chain carries TRBV28 and TRBJ2-7; 8 bases are a match to TRBD1. Germline-derived CDR1 and CDR2 are MDHEN and SYDVKM. This CDR3 comprises 14 residues. With V trimmed by 4 bases and J by 3 bases, 5 bases remained unmatched. The CDR3 is CASSSGQGIYEQYF. As DNA, the CDR3 is TGTGCCAGCAGTTCCGGACAGGGAATCTACGAGCAGTACTTC.

The sample holds many counts of this clonotype. V gene TRBV3-1 combines with J gene TRBJ2-1; 8 bases are a match to TRBD2. CDR3 length: 14 residues. Germline CDR1 LGHDT, CDR2 YNNKEL (reference sequence). V dropped 4 bases and J dropped 6; count of bases not matched to a gene: 5. CDR3 in amino acids: CASSPQGTSNEQFF. CDR3 bases: TGTGCCAGCAGCCCCCAAGGGACTAGCAATGAGCAGTTCTTC.

The sample holds a few counts of this clonotype. This chain uses TRBV13 with TRBJ2-7; TRBD2 aligns across 9 bases. The germline CDR1 and CDR2 sequences are PRHDT and FYEKMQ (reference sequence). Trimming at V came to 1 base and at J to 4 bases, leaving 5 bases not matched to a gene. The CDR3 runs to 15 residues. The CDR3 spells CASSLVGSGRYEQYF. For the CDR3, the DNA is TGTGCCAGCAGCTTAGTGGGTAGCGGGAGATACGAGCAGTACTTC.

The chain uses TRBV27 and TRBJ2-7, with D perhaps being TRBD1 or TRBD2 (6 bases each). In germline, CDR1 is MNHEY, CDR2 SMNVEV (reference sequence). V gave up 2 bases and J gave up 0 bases, with 11 bases separating them. The CDR3 is 15 residues long. The chain's CDR3 is CASSLGRGRSYEQYF. The DNA of the CDR3 is TGTGCCAGCAGTTTAGGACGGGGGCGCTCCTACGAGCAGTACTTC.

This clonotype was counted many times. The rearrangement links TRBV5-5 to TRBJ2-5, with no clear D. The germline V and J ends were trimmed by 0 bases and 3 bases, with 15 bases remaining between them. Looked up from germline, CDR1 is SGHKS and CDR2 is YYEKEE (reference sequence). The CDR3 loop spans 16 amino acids. The CDR3 sequence is CASSLGDLGFEETQYF. In DNA form, the CDR3 reads TGTGCCAGCAGCTTGGGAGATTTGGGATTTGAAGAGACCCAGTACTTC.

This clonotype was found many times. This sequence joins TRBV27 and TRBJ2-5, with D unclear. This CDR3 contains 12 residues. Germline CDR1 and CDR2: MNHEY and SMNVEV (reference sequence). Trimming removed 3 bases from V and 7 bases from J, with 9 bases in between. CDR3 nucleotides: TGTGCCAGCAGTTTTCCTGGGCGGACCCAGTACTTC. Its protein product is CASSFPGRTQYF.

This clonotype was counted at least ten times. The J gene is TRBJ1-2, the V gene TRBV9; no clear D. Germline V gene data show CDR1 as SGDLS and CDR2 as YYNGEE. This CDR3 contains 13 residues. Trimming shortened V by 6 bases and J by 4 bases, and 13 bases separated the two germline ends. CDR3 in DNA: TGTGCCAGCAACGAGGGAGCCCGCTATGGCTACACCTTC. It codes for CASNEGARYGYTF.

This clonotype is large (0.1 to 1%) in the sample. This chain connects TRBV24-1 to TRBJ1-5, with D maybe TRBD1 (5 bases). This CDR3 region has 14 residues. V lost 6 bases to trimming and J lost 6 bases, with 14 bases between them. The germline gives CDR1 KGHDR, CDR2 SFDVKD. CDR3 sequence: CATSPDRTGQPQHF. CDR3 bases: TGTGCCACCAGTCCTGACAGAACAGGTCAGCCCCAGCATTTT.

This clonotype showed up many times. V usage is TRBV4-3 and J usage is TRBJ2-7; TRBD1 or TRBD2 may be the D gene (5 bases each). CDR1 is LGHNA and CDR2 is YSLEER in the germline V gene. Trimming removed 4 bases at V and 3 bases at J, with 16 bases between. The CDR3 has 15 amino acids. CDR3 coding DNA: TGCGCCAGCAGCCCGACATGGGGGTCCAACTACGAGCAGTACTTC. Its translation: CASSPTWGSNYEQYF.

In this sample, this clonotype turned up many times. V gene TRBV10-3 combines with J gene TRBJ2-7; TRBD1 is a possible D gene (6 bases). CDR1 is ENHRY and CDR2 is SYGVKD in the germline V gene. Trimming took off 3 bases at V and 5 bases at J, with 11 bases between the two ends. This CDR3 contains 13 residues. The CDR3 here is CAISETGRDEQYF. The DNA for the CDR3 is TGTGCCATCAGTGAAACAGGGCGAGACGAGCAGTACTTC.

The chain joins TRBV12-3 or TRBV12-4 to TRBJ2-3, with D maybe TRBD2 (5 bases). The CDR3 loop spans 18 amino acids. CDR3: CTCSFPPEGASPPDTQYF. Written as DNA, the CDR3 is TGTACCTGCAGTTTCCCCCCAGAGGGAGCCTCTCCTCCAGATACGCAGTATTTT.

This clonotype was detected many times. V gene TRBV5-1 combines with J gene TRBJ2-4; perhaps D is TRBD1 or TRBD2 (5 bases each). Germline values: CDR1 SGHRS, CDR2 YFSETQ. The CDR3 runs to 13 residues. Trimming removed 4 bases at V and 6 bases at J, with 11 bases between. DNA of the CDR3: TGCGCCAGCAGCCGAGGGGTGGGAAACATTCAGTACTTC. It encodes CASSRGVGNIQYF.

Concerning this clonotype: Sequence at one end of the junction differs from germline and may be a read error. The chain uses TRBV3-1 and TRBJ1-1; 10 nucleotides line up with TRBD1. CDR3 size: 14 residues. CDR1 LGHDT and CDR2 YNNKEL come from the germline V gene (reference sequence). The DNA of the CDR3 is TGTACCAGCTGCGCTGACAGGGGGCGGGGTGAAGCTTTCTTT. This gives the protein CTSCADRGRGEAFF.

This clonotype was seen ten or more times. This chain joins TRBV15 and TRBJ2-7; unclear D gene. The germline CDR1 and CDR2 sequences are LNHNV and YYDKDF (reference sequence). The length of the CDR3 is 15 residues. Trimming stripped 0 bases from V and 3 bases from J, with 12 bases between. CDR3 amino acids: CATSRENHSIYEQYF. The CDR3 nucleotides read TGTGCCACCAGCAGAGAGAATCACAGTATCTACGAGCAGTACTTC.

This clonotype was seen many times. V gene TRBV3-1 combines with J gene TRBJ2-5, with D possibly called TRBD1 or TRBD2 (5 bases each). Trimming left V 4 bases short and J 5 bases short, with 11 bases between. Looked up from germline, CDR1 is LGHDT and CDR2 is YNNKEL (reference sequence). The length of the CDR3 is 13 residues. The CDR3 bases are TGTGCCAGCAGCCCCGGATGGGGGGAGACCCAGTACTTC. Protein product: CASSPGWGETQYF.

Many counts were recorded for this clonotype. CDR3 DNA sequence: TGTGCCAGCAGTAACCAGGACGTCACAGATACGCAGTATTTT. Encoded protein: CASSNQDVTDTQYF. J is TRBJ2-3 and V is TRBV6-5, with no clear D. V was trimmed by 5 bases and J by 2 bases, leaving 11 bases between them. In germline, CDR1 is MNHEY, CDR2 SVGAGI. The length of the CDR3 is 14 residues.

This clonotype was seen ten or more times. The chain uses TRBV7-8 and TRBJ2-1; the match to TRBD2 covers 10 bases. The CDR3 runs to 20 residues. Looked up from germline, CDR1 is SGHVS and CDR2 is FQNEAQ. The trim removed 3 bases at V and 7 bases at J, leaving 21 bases unmatched. CDR3 region: CASSLGRRQGLSGRSNEQFF. The CDR3 DNA follows: TGTGCCAGCAGCTTGGGGCGGAGACAGGGCCTTAGCGGGAGGTCGAATGAGCAGTTCTTC. Full variable domain (missing parts from reference TRBV7-8 and TRBJ2-1): GAGVSQSPRYKVAKRGQDVALRCDPISGHVSLFWYQQALGQGPEFLTYFQNEAQLDKSGLPSDRFFAERPEGSVSTLKIQRTQQEDSAVYLCASSLGRRQGLSGRSNEQFFGPGTRLTVL.

The sample holds many counts of this clonotype. This sequence joins TRBV7-9 and TRBJ1-2, with 7 bases lining up with TRBD1. Per germline, CDR1 SEHNR and CDR2 FQNEAQ (reference sequence). The CDR3 consists of 15 residues. After removal of 5 bases from V and 2 bases from J, the junction contained 8 bases not matched to a gene. DNA of the CDR3: TGTGCCAGCAGCCCCCCCGACAGGGAGAACTATGGCTACACCTTC. Amino acids: CASSPPDRENYGYTF.

There are many counts of this clonotype. The chain's CDR3 is CASSSDRGYGYTF. In DNA, the CDR3 is TGCGCCAGCAGCTCCGACAGGGGCTATGGCTACACCTTC. The chain has TRBV4-1 and TRBJ1-2; 8 bases are a match to TRBD1. Germline V gene sequence: CDR1 MGHRA, CDR2 YSYEKL. Trimming at V came to 5 bases and at J to 4 bases, leaving 3 bases not matched to a gene. The CDR3 runs to 13 residues.

There are many counts of this clonotype. The chain links TRBV6-5 to TRBJ2-1, with no clear D. V lost 4 bases and J 0 bases, leaving 7 bases between the germline ends. The CDR3 consists of 14 residues. Germline CDR1 reads MNHEY; CDR2 reads SVGAGI. The CDR3 here is CASSWASSYNEQFF. CDR3 in DNA: TGTGCCAGCAGTTGGGCCAGCTCCTACAATGAGCAGTTCTTC.

This clonotype showed up many times. This sequence joins TRBV20-1 and TRBJ2-3; a possible D gene is TRBD1 (5 bases). CDR1 is DFQATT, CDR2 SNEGSKA, per germline (reference sequence). The CDR3 length is 11 residues. Deletions cut 1 base from V and 10 bases from J, with 9 bases between. CDR3 residues: CSARVGHPQYF. CDR3 in DNA: TGCAGTGCTAGAGTTGGACACCCGCAGTATTTT.

The table lists this clonotype with many counts. The chain uses TRBV4-3 and TRBJ1-6, with D possibly TRBD1 on 5 matching bases. The V end lost 3 bases, the J end lost 7 bases, and 13 bases lay between the germline ends. Germline CDR1 reads LGHNA; CDR2 reads YSLEER. This CDR3 has 15 amino acids. CDR3 DNA sequence: TGCGCCAGCAGCCAGGCCAGGGAGTGGAATTCACCCCTCCACTTT. Amino acid sequence: CASSQAREWNSPLHF.